The subject of this entry is one T cell receptor beta chain. The entry originates in a study of blood T cells in healthy people across ages. PCR was performed a second time for about 7 to 12 cycles using a sample-barcoded 5' primer and a J-beta primer mix. TCRdb reprocessed the 5' RACE reads via MiXCR and lists one record per CDR3 protein. The sample has around 820,000 distinct CDR3 sequences, roughly 25% seen once. There are 16 residues in the CDR3. Trimming cost V 3 bases and J 4 bases, with 13 bases left between them. In germline, CDR1 is SEHNR, CDR2 FQNEAQ (reference sequence). This same sample was also taken into another study, of T cells of mothers and their children.

The TCR originated in a boy aged 5 to 17 in good health. The chain carries TRBV7-9 and TRBJ1-6; D is ambiguous. The specimen was blood. The CDR3 DNA follows: TGTGCCAGCAGCTTGAACAGACTTTTTTATAATTCACCCCTCCACTTT. It codes for CASSLNRLFYNSPLHF.